The clone carrying this TCR beta chain was detected a few times. Time point described: patch test 1, 2 weeks after DPC sensitization. Documented treatment: therapeutic diphenylcyclopropenone sensitization with weekly scalp DPC. The drawing of blood occurred before each patch test was applied. The study enrolled 18 to 70-year-old alopecia patients suitable for DPC. This entry is derived from a study of human T cells and chemical hapten exposure. Study-level background: DPC at 0.01% went onto the upper back in patch tests, read at 6 days.

TCRdb re-called the RACE reads through MiXCR, storing one row per CDR3 protein. The table has approximately 340,000 distinct CDR3 sequences, 6% to 8.5% seen once; the top ten hold 8.4%. Germline V CDR1 and CDR2: KGHDR, SFDVKD. V lost 4 bases and J lost 8; bases outside the gene matches: 13. There are 16 residues in the CDR3. This sample comprised whole blood, obtained in connection with sensitization to the hapten diphenylcyclopropenone (DPC). The gene calls are TRBV24-1 and TRBJ2-1, with 7 bases aligning to TRBD2. The TCR was taken from a woman aged 18-35 years with alopecia areata. Some clones in this sample may be carry-over from other donors' samples. The CDR3 DNA is TGTGCCACCAGTGACCCCGGGGGGTCTCGGGTCGATGAGCAGTTCTTC. It codes for CATSDPGGSRVDEQFF.